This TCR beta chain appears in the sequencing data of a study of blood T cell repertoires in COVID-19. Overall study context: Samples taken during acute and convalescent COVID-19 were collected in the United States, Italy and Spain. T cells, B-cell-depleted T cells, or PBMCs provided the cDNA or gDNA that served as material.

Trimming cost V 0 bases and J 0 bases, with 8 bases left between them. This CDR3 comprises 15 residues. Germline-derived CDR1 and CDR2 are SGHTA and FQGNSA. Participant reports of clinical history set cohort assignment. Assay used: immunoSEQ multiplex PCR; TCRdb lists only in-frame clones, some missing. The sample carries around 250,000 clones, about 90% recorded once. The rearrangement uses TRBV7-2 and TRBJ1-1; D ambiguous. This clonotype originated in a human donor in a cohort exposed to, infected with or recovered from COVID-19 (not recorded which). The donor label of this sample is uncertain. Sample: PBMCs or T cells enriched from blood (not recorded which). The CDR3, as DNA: TGTGCCAGCAGCTTAGCGTGGAGTTTGAACACTGAAGCTTTCTTT. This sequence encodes CASSLAWSLNTEAFF.